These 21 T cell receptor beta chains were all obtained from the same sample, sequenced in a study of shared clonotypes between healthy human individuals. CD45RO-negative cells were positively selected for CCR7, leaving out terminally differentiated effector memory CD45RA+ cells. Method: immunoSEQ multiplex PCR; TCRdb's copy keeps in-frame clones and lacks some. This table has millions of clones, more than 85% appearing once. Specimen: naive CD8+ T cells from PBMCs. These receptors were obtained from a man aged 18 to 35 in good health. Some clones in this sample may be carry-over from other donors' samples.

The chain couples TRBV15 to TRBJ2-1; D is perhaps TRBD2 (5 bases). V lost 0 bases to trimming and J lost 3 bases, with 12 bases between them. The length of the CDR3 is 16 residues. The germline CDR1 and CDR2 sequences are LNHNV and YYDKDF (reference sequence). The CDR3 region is CATSRDFAGLYNEQFF. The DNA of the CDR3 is TGTGCCACCAGCAGAGATTTTGCGGGCCTCTACAATGAGCAGTTCTTC.

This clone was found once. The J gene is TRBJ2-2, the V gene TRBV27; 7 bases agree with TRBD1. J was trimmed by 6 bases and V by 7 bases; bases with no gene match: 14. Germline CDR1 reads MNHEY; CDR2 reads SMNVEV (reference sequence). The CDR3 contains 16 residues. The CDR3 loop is CASTTAQGVGAGELFF. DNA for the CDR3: TGTGCCAGCACCACCGCCCAGGGGGTCGGCGCCGGGGAGCTGTTTTTT.

CDR3 sequence reads: CATSRPLAGADEQFF. As DNA, the CDR3 is TGTGCCACCAGCAGGCCCCTAGCGGGAGCGGATGAGCAGTTCTTC. V and J are TRBV15 and TRBJ2-1, with 10 positions matching TRBD2. The CDR3 runs 15 residues. Germline V gene data show CDR1 as LNHNV and CDR2 as YYDKDF (reference sequence). With V trimmed by 3 bases and J by 8 bases, 7 bases remained unmatched.

The CDR3 protein is CASSYPGLAGDETQYF. The CDR3 DNA is TGTGCCAGCAGTTACCCGGGACTAGCGGGAGATGAGACCCAGTACTTC. The V gene is TRBV6-5, the J gene TRBJ2-5; 14 bases align to TRBD2. The CDR3 extends over 16 amino acids. Germline CDR1 and CDR2: MNHEY and SVGAGI. Germline trimming cut 2 bases from V and 5 bases from J; bases unmatched to any gene: 4.

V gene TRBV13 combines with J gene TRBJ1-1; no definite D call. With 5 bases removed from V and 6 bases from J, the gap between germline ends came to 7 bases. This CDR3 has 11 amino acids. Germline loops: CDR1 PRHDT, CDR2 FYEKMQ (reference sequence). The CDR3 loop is CASSRAPEAFF. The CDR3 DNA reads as TGTGCCAGCAGCCGAGCCCCTGAAGCTTTCTTT.

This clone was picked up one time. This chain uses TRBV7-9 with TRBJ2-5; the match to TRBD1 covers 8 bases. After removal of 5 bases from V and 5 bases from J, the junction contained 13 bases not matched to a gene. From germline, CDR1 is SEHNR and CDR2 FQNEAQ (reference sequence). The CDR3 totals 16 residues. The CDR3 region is CASSNSDRGVLETQYF. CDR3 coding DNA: TGTGCCAGCAGCAATAGTGACAGGGGTGTTTTGGAGACCCAGTACTTC.

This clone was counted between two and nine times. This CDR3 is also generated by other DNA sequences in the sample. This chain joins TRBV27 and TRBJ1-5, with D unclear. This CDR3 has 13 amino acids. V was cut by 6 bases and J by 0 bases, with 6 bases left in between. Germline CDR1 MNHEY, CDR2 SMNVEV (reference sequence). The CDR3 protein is CASRLYSNQPQHF. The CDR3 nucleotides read TGTGCCAGCAGACTTTATAGCAATCAGCCCCAGCATTTT.

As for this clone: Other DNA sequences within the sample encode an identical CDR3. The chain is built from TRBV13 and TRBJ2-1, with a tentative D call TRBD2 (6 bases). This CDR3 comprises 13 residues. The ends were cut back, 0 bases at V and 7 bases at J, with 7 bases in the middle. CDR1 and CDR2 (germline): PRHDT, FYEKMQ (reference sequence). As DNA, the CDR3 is TGTGCCAGCAGCTTAGGTGCGGGAAATGAGCAGTTCTTC. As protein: CASSLGAGNEQFF.

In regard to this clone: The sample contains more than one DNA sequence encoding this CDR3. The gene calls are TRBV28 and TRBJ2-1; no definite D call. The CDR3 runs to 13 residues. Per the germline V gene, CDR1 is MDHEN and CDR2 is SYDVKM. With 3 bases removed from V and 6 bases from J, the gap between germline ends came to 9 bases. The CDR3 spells CASSFPAPNEQFF. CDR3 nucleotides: TGTGCCAGCAGTTTCCCAGCCCCCAATGAGCAGTTCTTC.

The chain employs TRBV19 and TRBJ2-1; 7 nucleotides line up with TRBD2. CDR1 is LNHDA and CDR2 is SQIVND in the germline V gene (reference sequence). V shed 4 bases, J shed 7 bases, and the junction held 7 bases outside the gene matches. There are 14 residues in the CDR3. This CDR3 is CASSRGEGRNEQFF. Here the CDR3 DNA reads TGTGCCAGTAGTAGGGGGGAGGGGCGAAATGAGCAGTTCTTC.

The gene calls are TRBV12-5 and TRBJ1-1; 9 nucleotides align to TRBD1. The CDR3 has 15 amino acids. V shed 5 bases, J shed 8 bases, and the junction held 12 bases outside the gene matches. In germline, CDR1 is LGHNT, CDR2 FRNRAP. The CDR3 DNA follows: TGTGCTAGTGGTATTTTTCCCGACAGGGGGAGAGAAGCTTTCTTT. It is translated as CASGIFPDRGREAFF.

CDR3 protein: CASSLVGEESNEQFF. CDR3 nucleotides: TGTGCCAGCAGCCTCGTGGGAGAGGAGTCCAATGAGCAGTTCTTC. The rearrangement uses TRBV4-2 and TRBJ2-1, with D perhaps TRBD2 (5 bases). Trimming cost V 4 bases and J 6 bases, with 16 bases left between them. CDR3 length: 15 residues. Per germline, CDR1 LGHNA and CDR2 YNFKEQ.

The CDR3 DNA reads TGTGCCAGCAGCCCGCACTCGAGCTGGAACACTGAAGCTTTCTTT. This encodes CASSPHSSWNTEAFF. The J gene is TRBJ1-1, the V gene TRBV4-2; no reliable D call. The V gene lost 4 bases and the J gene lost 1 base, with 13 bases spanning the gap. This CDR3 is 15 amino acids long. Germline-derived CDR1 and CDR2 are LGHNA and YNFKEQ.

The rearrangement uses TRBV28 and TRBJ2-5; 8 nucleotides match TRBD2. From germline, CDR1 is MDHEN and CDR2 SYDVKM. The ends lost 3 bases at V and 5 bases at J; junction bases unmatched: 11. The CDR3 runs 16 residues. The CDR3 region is CASSLVTGREGETQYF. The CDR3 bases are TGTGCCAGCAGTTTGGTGACGGGACGGGAGGGGGAGACCCAGTACTTC.

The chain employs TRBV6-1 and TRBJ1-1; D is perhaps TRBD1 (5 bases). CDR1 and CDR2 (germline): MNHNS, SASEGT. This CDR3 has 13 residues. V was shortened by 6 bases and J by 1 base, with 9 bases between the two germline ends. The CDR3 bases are TGTGCCAGCAGCCCCAGGGAGAACACTGAAGCTTTCTTT. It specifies CASSPRENTEAFF.

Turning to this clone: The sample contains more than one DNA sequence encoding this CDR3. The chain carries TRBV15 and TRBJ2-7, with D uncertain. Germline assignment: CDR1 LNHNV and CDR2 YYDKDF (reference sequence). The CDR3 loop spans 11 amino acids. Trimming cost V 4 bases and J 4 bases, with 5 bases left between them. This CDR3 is CATSNGYEQYF. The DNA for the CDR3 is TGTGCCACCAGCAACGGTTACGAGCAGTACTTC.

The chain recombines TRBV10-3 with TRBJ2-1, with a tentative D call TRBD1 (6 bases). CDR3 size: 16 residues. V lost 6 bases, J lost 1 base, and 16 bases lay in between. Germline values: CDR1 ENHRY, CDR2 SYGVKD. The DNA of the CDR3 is TGTGCCATCAGCGCTGCGCAGGGGTTGTCCTACAATGAGCAGTTCTTC. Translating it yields CAISAAQGLSYNEQFF.

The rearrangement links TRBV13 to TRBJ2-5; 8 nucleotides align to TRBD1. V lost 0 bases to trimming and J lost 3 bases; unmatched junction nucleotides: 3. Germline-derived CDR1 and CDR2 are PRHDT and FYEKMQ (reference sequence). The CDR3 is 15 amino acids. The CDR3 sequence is CASSLGTGAKETQYF. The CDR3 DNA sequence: TGTGCCAGCAGCTTAGGGACAGGGGCAAAAGAGACCCAGTACTTC.

CDR3 amino acids: CASSFGPSGSRHEQYF. In DNA form, the CDR3 reads TGTGCCAGCAGTTTCGGCCCTAGCGGTTCCCGTCACGAGCAGTACTTC. V and J are TRBV28 and TRBJ2-7; 7 nucleotides align to TRBD2. Germline CDR1 reads MDHEN; CDR2 reads SYDVKM. The CDR3 is made up of 16 amino acids. V shed 3 bases and J 5 bases; nucleotides not matched to a gene: 13.

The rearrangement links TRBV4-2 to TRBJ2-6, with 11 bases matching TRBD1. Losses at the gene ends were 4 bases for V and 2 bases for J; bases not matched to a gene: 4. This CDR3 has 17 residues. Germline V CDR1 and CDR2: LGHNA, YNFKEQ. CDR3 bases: TGTGCCAGCAGCCTGGACAGGGGGCAGGCTGGGGCCAACGTCCTGACTTTC. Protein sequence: CASSLDRGQAGANVLTF.

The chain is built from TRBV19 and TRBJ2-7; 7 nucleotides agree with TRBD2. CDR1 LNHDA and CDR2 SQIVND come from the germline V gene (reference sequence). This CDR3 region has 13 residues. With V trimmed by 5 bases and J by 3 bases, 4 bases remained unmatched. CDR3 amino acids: CASSSGGGYEQYF. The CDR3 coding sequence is TGTGCCAGTAGTTCGGGGGGTGGCTACGAGCAGTACTTC.